This TCR beta chain was captured in a study of Ad26.COV2.S vaccination and SARS-CoV-2 variants. Data came from immunoSEQ multiplex PCR; TCRdb stores just in-frame clones and leaves some out. The sample holds roughly 300,000 clones, around 88% seen once. The treatment is: 19 received Ad26.COV2.S at low or high dose, single or two shots; about 5 received placebo; per-sample allocation not given. It was on day 63 after the first vaccine or placebo injection that samples were taken. Source: peripheral blood, taken in a trial of Ad26.COV2.S vaccine versus placebo. The receptor was isolated from a person aged 18-65 years who received the Ad26.COV2.S COVID-19 vaccine or a placebo.

Here the CDR3 reads CASSQVPSYGYTF. The CDR3, as DNA: TGTGCCAGCAGCCAAGTTCCGAGCTATGGCTACACCTTC. This sequence joins TRBV3-1 (or the pseudogene TRBV3-2) and TRBJ1-2; D remains ambiguous. Germline CDR1 is LGHDT and CDR2 is YNNKEL (reference sequence). Trimming pared 1 base from V and 4 bases from J, leaving 7 bases between. The CDR3 length is 13 residues.